The clone carrying this T cell receptor (beta chain) has just a few counts. These data come from a study of T-cell reconstitution after alpha-beta-depleted transplantation in children. Germline CDR1 is WSHSY and CDR2 is SAAADI. The V and J ends lost 1 base and 0 bases respectively, with 13 bases between them. The CDR3 is 17 amino acids. Unique molecular identifiers were incorporated into the prepared TCRbeta library. TCRdb called the PCR reads again in MiXCR, with one record for every CDR3 protein. Of around 480,000 distinct CDR3 sequences listed, around a third were seen once; the top ten hold roughly 2.5%.

The rearrangement uses TRBV10-2 and TRBJ2-1; D might be TRBD2 (6 bases). The sample consisted of PBMCs from the stem cell graft donor, taken from the stem cell graft. This receptor was taken from a human donor who donated a stem cell graft to a child with aplastic anemia. The CDR3 region has the DNA TGCGCCAGCAGTGAGTTGGCTAGCGCGAGCTCCTACAATGAGCAGTTCTTC. Translation: CASSELASASSYNEQFF.